This entry features one TCR beta chain sequence. Per the original data handling: It was from reference gene primer amplification that nucleated cell counts were estimated. TCRdb's table, derived via immunoSEQ multiplex PCR, lists solely in-frame clones and lacks some. V, J and clone size are taken as reported in that table, and D and trimming were inferred from the DNA itself. The repertoire holds 190,000 or so clones, with just under 85% as singletons. These data are taken from a study of blood T cell repertoires in COVID-19. Study at large: From the United States, Italy and Spain came samples of acute and convalescent COVID-19. In each case, the material was cDNA or gDNA derived from T cells, B-cell-depleted T cells, or PBMCs.

This CDR3 region has 14 residues. Germline trimming cut 4 bases from V and 6 bases from J; bases unmatched to any gene: 7. The germline V gene encodes CDR1 SGHDN and CDR2 FVKESK. The chain links TRBV14 to TRBJ2-7, with 9 bases fitting TRBD1. Sequenced sample: peripheral blood. The clonotype comes from a human donor with acute or convalescent COVID-19. The donor label of this sample is uncertain. The CDR3 region has the DNA TGTGCCAGCAGCCTTGCGGGACAGGGCCCCGAGCAGTACTTC. Protein product: CASSLAGQGPEQYF.